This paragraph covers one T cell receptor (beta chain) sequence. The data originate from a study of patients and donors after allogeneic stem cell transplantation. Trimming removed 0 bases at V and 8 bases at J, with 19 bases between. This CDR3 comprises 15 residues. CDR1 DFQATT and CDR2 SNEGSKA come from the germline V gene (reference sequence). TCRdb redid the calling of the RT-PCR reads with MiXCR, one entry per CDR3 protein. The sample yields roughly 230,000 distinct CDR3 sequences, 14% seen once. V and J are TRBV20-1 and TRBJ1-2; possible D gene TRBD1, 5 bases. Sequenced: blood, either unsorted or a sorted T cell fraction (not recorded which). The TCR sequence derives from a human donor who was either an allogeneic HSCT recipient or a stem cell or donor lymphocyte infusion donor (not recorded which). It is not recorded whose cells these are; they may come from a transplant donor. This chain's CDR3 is CSARDPRGPNQGYTF. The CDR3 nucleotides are TGCAGTGCTAGAGATCCCCGGGGCCCCAACCAGGGCTACACCTTC.